These 31 T cell receptor beta chains were all obtained from the same sample, sequenced in a study of identical twins. Using its own MiXCR run on the 5' RACE reads, TCRdb lists one record per CDR3 protein. The sample comprises approximately 590,000 distinct CDR3 sequences, 9% to 10% of which are singletons, and 2.5% to 3.5% rests with the top ten. This same sample was also part of a study on yellow fever vaccine responses in identical twins.

The sample was PBMCs. The source of these receptors is a woman aged 18-30 years in good health.

This clonotype was detected ten times or more. The rearrangement links TRBV15 to TRBJ2-3, with D possibly matching TRBD2 (7 bases). The V end lost 5 bases, the J end lost 0 bases, and 12 bases lay between the germline ends. The CDR3 has 15 residues. Looked up from germline, CDR1 is LNHNV and CDR2 is YYDKDF (reference sequence). Written as DNA, the CDR3 is TGTGCCACCAGCTCCCGGGGGGCGAGCACAGATACGCAGTATTTT. As protein: CATSSRGASTDTQYF.

The rearrangement joins TRBV29-1 to TRBJ2-5; 8 bases are a match to TRBD1. Germline V CDR1 and CDR2: SQVTM, ANQGSEA. With 7 bases clipped from V and 1 base from J, the junction kept 5 bases outside the gene matches. This CDR3 has 13 amino acids. The CDR3 region is CSAGQGSQETQYF. In DNA, the CDR3 is TGCAGCGCCGGACAGGGTTCCCAAGAGACCCAGTACTTC.

This clonotype was counted a few times. The chain recombines TRBV3-1 with TRBJ2-7, with D uncertain. This CDR3 region has 13 residues. Trimming pared 0 bases from V and 3 bases from J, leaving 6 bases between. CDR1 and CDR2 from the germline V gene are LGHDT and YNNKEL (reference sequence). The chain's CDR3 is CASSQEGIYEQYF. The CDR3 nucleotides read TGTGCCAGCAGCCAAGAAGGGATCTACGAGCAGTACTTC.

The rearrangement joins TRBV11-2 to TRBJ2-1; D possibly matches TRBD1 or TRBD2 (6 bases each). Germline-derived CDR1 and CDR2 are SGHAT and FQNNGV. V was clipped by 8 bases and J by 9 bases, with 20 bases between them. The CDR3 is made up of 14 amino acids. The CDR3 bases are TGTGCCAGCCTGGATTGGGGGGCGCGGGGTGAGCAGTTCTTC. As protein: CASLDWGARGEQFF.

This clonotype was seen ten or more times. V gene TRBV27 combines with J gene TRBJ2-5, with TRBD1 matching 7 bases. This CDR3 is 15 amino acids long. Germline V gene sequence: CDR1 MNHEY, CDR2 SMNVEV (reference sequence). J was trimmed by 5 bases and V by 3 bases; bases with no gene match: 9. CDR3: CASSFLPTGLETQYF. CDR3 sequence (DNA): TGTGCCAGCAGTTTCCTCCCGACAGGGCTGGAGACCCAGTACTTC.

This chain links TRBV27 with TRBJ1-6; D remains ambiguous. This CDR3 has 15 amino acids. V shed 2 bases and J shed 10 bases, with 15 bases lying between them. The germline CDR1 and CDR2 sequences are MNHEY and SMNVEV (reference sequence). The CDR3 nucleotides read TGTGCCAGCAGTTTAGCGGGGTCCTTTGGGTCACCCCTCCACTTT. Amino acid sequence: CASSLAGSFGSPLHF.

The chain couples TRBV11-2 to TRBJ2-2; 7 bases fit TRBD1. J gave up 5 bases and V 0 bases, and 9 bases lay outside the gene matches. CDR3 length: 17 residues. Germline values: CDR1 SGHAT, CDR2 FQNNGV. CDR3 loop: CASSLENTGVATGELFF. The CDR3 bases are TGTGCCAGCAGCTTAGAGAATACAGGGGTGGCTACCGGGGAGCTGTTTTTT.

The table lists this clonotype with many counts. The chain couples TRBV27 to TRBJ2-7, with D unclear. Looked up from germline, CDR1 is MNHEY and CDR2 is SMNVEV (reference sequence). The V end was cut by 8 bases, the J end by 6 bases, with 20 bases between. The CDR3 is 14 amino acids. CDR3 residues: CASGNERSEPEQYF. The CDR3 region has the DNA TGTGCCAGCGGGAATGAGCGATCAGAGCCCGAGCAGTACTTC.

The rearrangement links TRBV29-1 to TRBJ2-1; tentatively, D is TRBD2 (5 bases). CDR3 length: 13 amino acids. Germline-derived CDR1 and CDR2 are SQVTM and ANQGSEA. Deletions cut 7 bases from V and 8 bases from J, with 18 bases between. This chain's CDR3 is CSGIQLLEDEQFF. The CDR3 DNA is TGCAGCGGGATACAGCTGCTGGAGGATGAGCAGTTCTTC.

This clonotype has more than one count but fewer than ten. In DNA form, the CDR3 reads TGTGCCAGCAGCACCTCCGGGGAGCTGTTTTTT. This gives the protein CASSTSGELFF. This chain connects TRBV7-2 to TRBJ2-2; D is unresolved. CDR3 length: 11 amino acids. CDR1 SGHTA and CDR2 FQGNSA come from the germline V gene. V was shortened by 5 bases and J by 6 bases, with 4 bases between the two germline ends.

This clonotype was observed a few times. This chain joins TRBV7-2 and TRBJ2-7, with 8 bases identical to TRBD1. V lost 5 bases, J lost 4 bases, and 13 bases stayed unmatched. Germline V gene lookup returns CDR1 SGHTA and CDR2 FQGNSA. This CDR3 spans 16 amino acids. Here the CDR3 DNA reads TGTGCCAGCAGCCGATCAGGGACAGGCCTCTGGTACGAGCAGTACTTC. Translated, it gives CASSRSGTGLWYEQYF.

The chain employs TRBV15 and TRBJ2-7; 8 positions agree with TRBD1. The J segment lost 5 bases and the V segment lost 5 bases, leaving 8 bases of the junction unmatched. CDR1 is LNHNV, CDR2 YYDKDF, per germline (reference sequence). The CDR3 length is 14 residues. CDR3 sequence (DNA): TGTGCCACCAGCCGGACAGGGAAGGTCCACGAGCAGTACTTC. Amino acid sequence: CATSRTGKVHEQYF.

The genes are TRBV3-1 and TRBJ2-2, with a tentative D call TRBD2 (6 bases). Germline assignment: CDR1 LGHDT and CDR2 YNNKEL (reference sequence). With 2 bases removed from V and 0 bases from J, the gap between germline ends came to 19 bases. The CDR3 runs to 19 residues. The DNA for the CDR3 is TGTGCCAGCAGCCAAATCGGGCTCGGGGGAAACCCGAACACCGGGGAGCTGTTTTTT. This gives the protein CASSQIGLGGNPNTGELFF.

This clonotype showed up just a few times. The chain couples TRBV7-9 to TRBJ1-1; D gene ambiguous. CDR3 length: 17 residues. V gave up 5 bases and J gave up 1 base, with 20 bases separating them. Looked up from germline, CDR1 is SEHNR and CDR2 is FQNEAQ (reference sequence). The CDR3 DNA sequence: TGTGCCAGCAGCCCCGAGGATGGACGGCTACAGAACACTGAAGCTTTCTTT. Protein sequence: CASSPEDGRLQNTEAFF.

The rearrangement uses TRBV20-1 and TRBJ2-3, with a tentative D call TRBD1 (5 bases). Germline V gene lookup returns CDR1 DFQATT and CDR2 SNEGSKA (reference sequence). Trimming removed 6 bases at V and 1 base at J, with 14 bases between. The CDR3 totals 14 residues. The CDR3 DNA reads TGCAGTGCCGGAACCCAGGGTGGCACAGATACGCAGTATTTT. This sequence encodes CSAGTQGGTDTQYF.

The chain carries TRBV7-6 and TRBJ2-3, with D perhaps being TRBD1 or TRBD2 (5 bases each). Trimming took 5 bases from V and 6 from J, leaving 12 bases between them. Germline loops: CDR1 SGHVS, CDR2 FNYEAQ. CDR3 size: 13 residues. The CDR3 DNA sequence: TGTGCCAGCAGCGTTGGCTGGGGGGATACGCAGTATTTT. It translates to CASSVGWGDTQYF.

The rearrangement links TRBV12-3 or TRBV12-4 to TRBJ2-2; TRBD2 matches at 13 bases. The CDR3 consists of 20 residues. V lost 0 bases, J lost 2 bases, and 9 bases stayed unmatched. In DNA form, the CDR3 reads TGTGCCAGCAGTTTAGCGGGACTAGCGGGACCTTCACATAACACCGGGGAGCTGTTTTTT. Its protein is CASSLAGLAGPSHNTGELFF.

This clonotype was counted ten times or more. The chain joins TRBV24-1 to TRBJ2-2; D possibly corresponds to TRBD1 (6 bases). The V and J ends lost 4 bases and 4 bases respectively, with 15 bases between them. CDR3 length: 16 amino acids. Germline-derived CDR1 and CDR2 are KGHDR and SFDVKD. CDR3 sequence (DNA): TGTGCCACCAGTGAGGACAGCTTAGGTCGCACCGGGGAGCTGTTTTTT. As protein: CATSEDSLGRTGELFF.

The chain couples TRBV30 to TRBJ2-5; D perhaps matches TRBD2 (5 bases). Trimming removed 0 bases at V and 3 bases at J, with 11 bases between. Germline CDR1 is GTSNPN and CDR2 is SVGIG (reference sequence). The CDR3 is 14 amino acids. Here the CDR3 DNA reads TGTGCCTGGAGTGTACTACGAGGGAAAGAGACCCAGTACTTC. It translates to CAWSVLRGKETQYF.

A few counts support this clonotype. In nucleotides, the CDR3 is TGTGCCAGCAGCCCCTGGACTAGCGGGAGGAAGGGCACAGATACGCAGTATTTT. This encodes CASSPWTSGRKGTDTQYF. The chain uses TRBV11-2 and TRBJ2-3; 14 bases fit TRBD2. J lost 1 base, V lost 5 bases, and 8 bases had no gene match. The germline gives CDR1 SGHAT, CDR2 FQNNGV. CDR3 length equals 18 residues.

This chain joins TRBV19 and TRBJ2-1, with D perhaps matching TRBD2 (5 bases). V lost 2 bases to trimming and J lost 6 bases, with 11 bases between them. The CDR3 sequence is 14 residues long. The germline gives CDR1 LNHDA, CDR2 SQIVND (reference sequence). This CDR3 is CASSIRTAINEQFF. In DNA form, the CDR3 reads TGTGCCAGTAGTATAAGGACTGCAATCAATGAGCAGTTCTTC.

This clonotype was recorded many times. The rearrangement links TRBV6-2 or TRBV6-3 to TRBJ1-6, with D uncertain. The V gene lost 6 bases and the J gene lost 7 bases, with 13 bases spanning the gap. CDR1 and CDR2 (germline): MNHEY, SVGEGT. This CDR3 is built from 14 residues. CDR3 nucleotide sequence: TGTGCCAGCAGAACACAGACCCCGAATTCACCCCTCCACTTT. It encodes CASRTQTPNSPLHF.

This clonotype was detected many times. The rearrangement joins TRBV5-1 to TRBJ2-7, with TRBD2 matching 9 bases. CDR3 length: 14 residues. The germline V gene has CDR1 SGHRS and CDR2 YFSETQ. V shed 5 bases, J shed 3 bases, and the junction held 6 bases outside the gene matches. The CDR3 coding sequence is TGCGCCAGCAGTCCAGCGGGAGGCCTCTACGAGCAGTACTTC. Translation: CASSPAGGLYEQYF.

This clonotype appeared many times. The CDR3 DNA follows: TGTGCCAGCAGCCACCGTGGGCTACTAGTAAGCGGGGAGCTGTTTTTT. It codes for CASSHRGLLVSGELFF. V gene TRBV11-2 combines with J gene TRBJ2-2, with D possibly being TRBD2 (5 bases). Germline V CDR1 and CDR2: SGHAT, FQNNGV. This CDR3 has 16 amino acids. Trimming took 5 bases from V and 7 from J, leaving 20 bases between them.

This clonotype was observed a few times. This chain connects TRBV10-3 to TRBJ2-7; TRBD2 might be the D (6 bases). The germline CDR1 and CDR2 sequences are ENHRY and SYGVKD. Trimming took off 2 bases at V and 9 bases at J, with 17 bases between the two ends. CDR3 length: 14 residues. This CDR3 is CAISEGGTTAGQYF. In nucleotides, the CDR3 is TGTGCCATCAGTGAGGGGGGGACGACAGCCGGGCAGTACTTC.

This clonotype appeared many times. The chain carries TRBV12-3 or TRBV12-4 and TRBJ2-1; the match to TRBD2 covers 11 bases. The CDR3 has 16 residues. The ends lost 3 bases at V and 9 bases at J; junction bases unmatched: 10. The CDR3 nucleotides are TGTGCCAGCAGTTTGGGACTAGCGGAGGCGCGGGTTGAGCAGTTCTTC. Translating it yields CASSLGLAEARVEQFF.

V usage is TRBV4-2 and J usage is TRBJ2-1; TRBD1 might be the D (5 bases). The CDR3 totals 13 residues. Trimming removed 4 bases at V and 7 bases at J, with 11 bases between. Per germline, CDR1 LGHNA and CDR2 YNFKEQ. The CDR3 DNA follows: TGTGCCAGCAGCCGCCTGACAGATAATGAGCAGTTCTTC. It specifies CASSRLTDNEQFF.

V usage is TRBV7-6 and J usage is TRBJ2-1; TRBD2 might be the D (5 bases). The CDR3 runs to 18 residues. The V and J ends lost 1 base and 10 bases respectively, with 26 bases between them. CDR1 and CDR2 (germline): SGHVS, FNYEAQ. CDR3 loop: CASSLGAPGGSSSGEQFF. CDR3 nucleotide sequence: TGTGCCAGCAGCTTAGGAGCTCCCGGAGGTAGTTCCTCGGGGGAGCAGTTCTTC.

This sequence joins TRBV2 and TRBJ2-5; TRBD2 matches 9 bases. Germline V gene lookup returns CDR1 SNHLY and CDR2 FYNNEI. The CDR3 covers 18 residues. Here the CDR3 reads CTICPQPFLAGIQETQYF. CDR3 in DNA: TGTACCATCTGTCCCCAACCTTTCCTAGCGGGGATTCAAGAGACCCAGTACTTC. The whole variable domain, remainder taken from reference TRBV2 and TRBJ2-5, is EPEVTQTPSHQVTQMGQEVILRCVPISNHLYFYWYRQILGQKVEFLVSFYNNEISEKSEIFDDQFSVERPDGSNFTLKIRSTKLEDSAMYFCTICPQPFLAGIQETQYFGPGTRLLVL.

The table lists this clonotype with a few counts. J is TRBJ2-3 and V is TRBV20-1; 7 bases are a match to TRBD2. V was clipped by 6 bases and J by 2 bases; unmatched bases: 11. Germline V gene sequence: CDR1 DFQATT, CDR2 SNEGSKA (reference sequence). This CDR3 spans 15 amino acids. The CDR3 DNA reads TGCAGTGCCCCACTGGCGGGGGACCTCACAGATACGCAGTATTTT. This codes for CSAPLAGDLTDTQYF.

This clonotype was recorded at least ten times. V is TRBV7-6 and J is TRBJ2-1; 7 bases align to TRBD1. The CDR3 is made up of 13 amino acids. V trimming: 1 base; J trimming: 10 bases; junction bases outside the gene matches: 4. Germline CDR1 and CDR2: SGHVS and FNYEAQ. DNA of the CDR3: TGTGCCAGCAGCTTAGAGGGGGCTTTCGAGCAGTTCTTC. This translates into CASSLEGAFEQFF. Using reference TRBV7-6 and TRBJ2-1 for the parts outside the CDR3, the full variable domain is GAGVSQSPRYKVTKRGQDVALRCDPISGHVSLYWYRQALGQGPEFLTYFNYEAQQDKSGLPNDRFSAERPEGSISTLTIQRTEQRDSAMYRCASSLEGAFEQFFGPGTRLTVL.